What follows are 12 T cell receptor beta chains derived from one specimen sequenced in a study of spatial heterogeneity in lung cancer. The time point: blood at routine non-recurrence follow-up after resection. Unsorted whole RNA samples from tumor, nontumor lung or frozen PBMC were sequenced. TCRdb called the 5' RACE reads again in MiXCR, with one record for every CDR3 protein. The sample has about 30,000 distinct CDR3 sequences; roughly 5.5% are singletons. The sequenced sample was PBMCs, obtained at follow-up. The receptors shown here come from a male donor with early-stage non-small cell lung cancer.

J is TRBJ2-1 and V is TRBV23-1; 8 nucleotides agree with TRBD1. TRBV23-1 is an ORF, and what it does is uncertain. The CDR3 runs to 15 residues. V gave up 5 bases and J gave up 8 bases; unmatched junction bases: 11. CDR3 region: CASSTPQGGADEQFF. CDR3 DNA sequence: TGCGCCAGCAGTACGCCACAGGGGGGTGCGGATGAGCAGTTCTTC.

This clonotype appeared many times. The gene calls are TRBV24-1 and TRBJ2-2; TRBD1 aligns across 8 bases. Unmatched junction bases numbered 8, after V lost 9 bases and J lost 3 bases. The length of the CDR3 is 15 residues. Germline values: CDR1 KGHDR, CDR2 SFDVKD. CDR3 sequence reads: CATGDPGQDTGELFF. In DNA, the CDR3 is TGTGCCACCGGAGATCCGGGACAGGACACCGGGGAGCTGTTTTTT.

Ten or more counts support this clonotype. The gene calls are TRBV12-3 or TRBV12-4 and TRBJ1-5, with TRBD1 matching over 7 bases. V dropped 3 bases and J dropped 7; count of bases not matched to a gene: 9. The CDR3 is 15 residues long. The CDR3 protein is CASSFSGEGGQPQHF. The CDR3 DNA is TGTGCCAGCAGTTTTTCAGGGGAAGGGGGCCAGCCCCAGCATTTT.

V usage is TRBV5-1 and J usage is TRBJ2-2; TRBD1 agrees at 9 bases. The trim removed 5 bases at V and 1 base at J, leaving 6 bases unmatched. Germline lookup yields CDR1 SGHRS and CDR2 YFSETQ. The CDR3 contains 16 residues. The CDR3 here is CASRDPGQGNTGELFF. The CDR3 region has the DNA TGCGCCAGCAGAGACCCGGGACAGGGGAACACCGGGGAGCTGTTTTTT.

With regard to this clonotype: Possible read error: a much larger clone is one base away. The chain carries TRBV10-3 and TRBJ2-3; the D call may be TRBD1 or TRBD2 (6 bases each). Germline-derived CDR1 and CDR2 are ENHRY and SYGVKD. Trimming took off 6 bases at V and 4 bases at J, with 11 bases between the two ends. The CDR3 totals 13 residues. The chain's CDR3 is CAIRGRGPDTQYF. In nucleotides, the CDR3 is TGTGCCATCAGAGGACGGGGGCCAGATACGCAGTATTTT.

In its sample, this clonotype was seen a few times. The V and J genes are TRBV4-3 and TRBJ2-3, with TRBD2 as a possible D gene (6 bases). CDR3 size: 17 residues. Looked up from germline, CDR1 is LGHNA and CDR2 is YSLEER. V lost 1 base and J 2 bases, leaving 16 bases between the germline ends. This CDR3 is CASSQVGGAVNTDTQYF. For the CDR3, the DNA is TGCGCCAGCAGCCAAGTAGGCGGGGCGGTGAACACAGATACGCAGTATTTT.

This clonotype occurred a few times. In DNA form, the CDR3 reads TGTGCTAGTGGTTGGACAGGGGACCTCGAAGCTTTCTTT. Translated: CASGWTGDLEAFF. The genes are TRBV12-5 and TRBJ1-1; 9 bases line up with TRBD1. After removal of 4 bases from V and 8 bases from J, the junction contained 5 bases not matched to a gene. Germline assignment: CDR1 LGHNT and CDR2 FRNRAP. This CDR3 spans 13 amino acids.

This clonotype has a count of ten or more. The chain uses TRBV20-1 and TRBJ2-7; 9 bases line up with TRBD1. The CDR3 is 15 residues long. The germline V gene has CDR1 DFQATT and CDR2 SNEGSKA (reference sequence). Losses at the gene ends were 0 bases for V and 0 bases for J; bases not matched to a gene: 3. CDR3 protein: CSARDYRGHSYEQYF. CDR3 bases: TGCAGTGCTAGAGATTACAGGGGGCACTCCTACGAGCAGTACTTC.

The table lists this clonotype with many counts. The chain is built from TRBV3-1 and TRBJ2-5; D possibly corresponds to TRBD1 (5 bases). CDR1 is LGHDT and CDR2 is YNNKEL in the germline V gene (reference sequence). The CDR3 loop spans 17 amino acids. V was shortened by 7 bases and J by 0 bases, with 21 bases between the two germline ends. CDR3 sequence: CASNPFPQGKYQETQYF. CDR3 nucleotides: TGTGCCAGCAACCCCTTTCCTCAGGGCAAGTACCAAGAGACCCAGTACTTC.

The chain links TRBV5-1 to TRBJ2-7, with 10 bases lining up with TRBD2. Germline lookup yields CDR1 SGHRS and CDR2 YFSETQ. The CDR3 runs 17 residues. V lost 6 bases, J lost 2 bases, and 14 bases stayed unmatched. The CDR3: CASTKYRLAGDTYEQYV. CDR3 bases: TGCGCCAGCACCAAATATAGGCTAGCGGGAGATACCTACGAGCAGTACGTC.

This clonotype is medium-sized in the sample. V usage is TRBV7-2 and J usage is TRBJ2-3; 10 bases match TRBD1. The length of the CDR3 is 14 residues. Germline CDR1 and CDR2: SGHTA and FQGNSA. With V trimmed by 3 bases and J by 4 bases, 1 base remained unmatched. The CDR3 here is CASSLTGGPDTQYF. Written as DNA, the CDR3 is TGTGCCAGCAGCTTGACAGGGGGCCCAGATACGCAGTATTTT.

This clonotype was counted at least ten times. The chain couples TRBV6-2 or TRBV6-3 to TRBJ2-2; D may correspond to TRBD1 or TRBD2 (5 bases each). Germline V gene sequence: CDR1 MNHEY, CDR2 SVGEGT. The CDR3 has 13 amino acids. The V and J ends lost 5 bases and 7 bases respectively, with 11 bases between them. The CDR3 is CASSGTWNGELFF. The CDR3 bases are TGTGCCAGCAGTGGGACGTGGAACGGGGAGCTGTTTTTT.